This T cell receptor beta chain derives from a study of CD4 T cells in relation to SARS-CoV-2 and coronaviruses. Only in-frame clones appear in the TCRdb table, and some are missing; sequencing was by immunoSEQ multiplex PCR. The profile shows some 40,000 clones, 82% of them singletons. CDR1 is LGHDT and CDR2 is YNNKEL in the germline V gene (reference sequence). This CDR3 comprises 13 residues. Trimming took 5 bases from V and 8 from J, leaving 12 bases between them. This clone was found a few times. Its antigen is unknown. The sequenced material came from naive CD4+ T cells from PBMCs, cultured in vitro. Stated subset: naive CD4+ T cells isolated by negative enrichment. The sequence derives from an adult with COVID-19. The chain recombines TRBV3-1 (or the pseudogene TRBV3-2) with TRBJ2-2; the D is unclear. CDR3 residues: CASSMTRRGELFF. The CDR3 region has the DNA TGTGCCAGCAGCATGACTCGACGGGGGGAGCTGTTTTTT.